One sample yielded the 5 T cell receptor beta chains listed below, sequenced in a study of shared clonotypes between healthy human individuals. TCRdb's copy holds only in-frame clones and misses some; the assay was immunoSEQ multiplex PCR. Here the sample spans around 2,000,000 clones, roughly 94% being singletons. CD45RO-negative CD8 cells positively selected for CCR7 made up the naive population, which excluded terminally differentiated effector memory CD45RA+ cells. The specimen was naive CD8+ T cells sorted from blood. The receptor set was obtained from a man aged 18 to 35 in good health.

The chain links TRBV6-6 to TRBJ2-7, with 9 bases aligning to TRBD1. With 5 bases clipped from V and 7 bases from J, the junction kept 3 bases outside the gene matches. This CDR3 comprises 12 residues. CDR1 is MNHNY and CDR2 is SVGAGI in the germline V gene (reference sequence). Written as DNA, the CDR3 is TGTGCCAGCAGTCAGGACAGGGGTGAGCAGTACTTC. Encoded protein: CASSQDRGEQYF.

CDR3 amino acids: CASSYPSGPTGELFF. In DNA form, the CDR3 reads TGTGCCAGCAGTTACCCGTCGGGTCCCACCGGGGAGCTGTTTTTT. V is TRBV6-5 and J is TRBJ2-2; D ambiguous. In germline, CDR1 is MNHEY, CDR2 SVGAGI. This CDR3 region has 15 residues. The V and J ends lost 2 bases and 4 bases respectively, with 11 bases between them.

V and J are TRBV2 and TRBJ1-1; perhaps TRBD1 as D (6 bases). Germline V gene data show CDR1 as SNHLY and CDR2 as FYNNEI. The CDR3 contains 15 residues. Trimming left V 2 bases short and J 4 bases short, with 14 bases between. The CDR3 region is CASSESGGGTTEAFF. The CDR3, as DNA: TGTGCCAGCAGTGAATCGGGAGGGGGGACCACTGAAGCTTTCTTT.

This chain connects TRBV4-1 to TRBJ2-7, with 7 bases fitting TRBD1. The CDR3 is made up of 16 amino acids. The germline CDR1 and CDR2 sequences are MGHRA and YSYEKL. The J segment lost 5 bases and the V segment lost 3 bases, leaving 13 bases of the junction unmatched. The CDR3 coding sequence is TGCGCCAGCAGCCATGAGGGGGTAGGGCAGGGGGACGAGCAGTACTTC. Translated, it gives CASSHEGVGQGDEQYF.

The chain links TRBV28 to TRBJ2-5; 10 nucleotides agree with TRBD2. CDR1 is MDHEN, CDR2 SYDVKM, per germline. The V gene end was trimmed by 5 bases and the J gene end by 5 bases; junction bases not matched to a gene: 20. The CDR3 runs to 19 residues. CDR3 sequence reads: CASSPPSGASGGPRETQYF. The DNA of the CDR3 is TGTGCCAGCAGTCCCCCCTCAGGGGCTAGCGGGGGCCCCCGTGAGACCCAGTACTTC.